This TCR beta chain originates from a study of low-dose radiotherapy and immunotherapy resistance in tumors. Study-level background: Patients were given intravenous nivolumab 240 mg every two weeks plus ipilimumab 1 mg/kg every six weeks. Intravenously given cyclophosphamide 200 mg/m2 followed a two-week schedule that placed each dose one day before radiation and immunotherapy. Oral administration of aspirin 300 mg daily occurred for four cycles, commencing at cycle 1 day 1.

Time point of the sample: after trial treatment. Treatment reported: LDRT plus nivolumab, ipilimumab, low-dose cyclophosphamide and aspirin (RACIN trial). Donors received a regimen that comprised nivolumab, ipilimumab, aspirin, low-dose cyclophosphamide and low-dose radiotherapy. V dropped 8 bases and J dropped 1 base, with 15 bases sitting between them. The length of the CDR3 is 14 residues. Using a constant-region primer together with a V-primer adapter, TCRs were subjected to roughly 20 PCR cycles of amplification. One entry per CDR3 protein, called by TCRdb with MiXCR from the reads. The sample consists of around 57,000 distinct CDR3 sequences, roughly 33% of them appearing once. This clonotype has at least ten counts.

V gene TRBV12-3 or TRBV12-4 combines with J gene TRBJ2-7; D call uncertain. Source: PBMCs, taken after low-dose radiotherapy plus immunotherapy. The sequence derives from a male donor with rectosigmoid adenocarcinoma. The CDR3 bases are TGTGCCAGCGGGGTCAGCGTACGGTCCTACGAGCAGTACTTC. It yields the protein CASGVSVRSYEQYF.